This T cell receptor beta chain was sequenced during a study of identical twins. TCRdb reanalysed the 5' RACE reads using MiXCR and keeps one entry per CDR3 protein. Of some 190,000 distinct CDR3 sequences listed, about 15% are singletons. A further study also used this sample, focusing on T cells expressing NK-cell markers. Per that study: Dominant NKG2C+ clonotypes were found to form roughly 1.0-7.0% of CD8+ T cells in more than five donors.

The source material was CD8+ T cells sorted from blood. The sequence was obtained from a woman under 30 in good health.

In DNA form, the CDR3 reads TGTGCCAGCAGCCCGGACAGGGGAGGGACAGATACGCAGTATTTT. Translating it yields CASSPDRGGTDTQYF. V gene TRBV11-1 combines with J gene TRBJ2-3; 9 bases line up with TRBD1. The J segment lost 3 bases and the V segment lost 5 bases, leaving 6 bases of the junction unmatched. Germline V CDR1 and CDR2: SGHAT, FQDESV (reference sequence). This CDR3 comprises 15 residues.